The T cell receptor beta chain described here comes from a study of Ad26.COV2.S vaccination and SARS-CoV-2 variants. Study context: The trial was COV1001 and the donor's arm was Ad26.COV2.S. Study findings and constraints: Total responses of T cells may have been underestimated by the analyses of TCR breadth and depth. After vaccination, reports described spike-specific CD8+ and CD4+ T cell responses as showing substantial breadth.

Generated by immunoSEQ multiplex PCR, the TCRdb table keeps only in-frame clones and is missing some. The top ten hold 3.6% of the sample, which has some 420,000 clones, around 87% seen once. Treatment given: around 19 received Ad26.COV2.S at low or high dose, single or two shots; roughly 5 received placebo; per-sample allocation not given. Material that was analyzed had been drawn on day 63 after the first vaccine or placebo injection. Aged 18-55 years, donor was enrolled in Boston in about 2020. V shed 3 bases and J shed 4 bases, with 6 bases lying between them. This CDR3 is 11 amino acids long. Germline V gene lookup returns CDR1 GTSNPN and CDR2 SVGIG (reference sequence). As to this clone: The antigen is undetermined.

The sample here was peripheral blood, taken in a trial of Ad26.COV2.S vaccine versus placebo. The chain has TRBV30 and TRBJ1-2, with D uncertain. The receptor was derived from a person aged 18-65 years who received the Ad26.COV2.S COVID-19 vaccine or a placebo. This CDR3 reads CAWRGFYGYTF. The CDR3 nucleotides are TGTGCCTGGAGGGGGTTCTATGGCTACACCTTC.